Presented here are 7 T cell receptor beta chains from one specimen sequenced in a study of T-cell reconstitution after alpha-beta-depleted transplantation in children (dated by TCRdb to 2016 to 2017). The label giving this sample's treatment or condition can be read as: allogeneic hematopoietic cell transplantation with graft depleted of TCRalphabeta T cells and CD19 B cells. Libraries were built with PCR. Instrument used: Illumina HiSeq 2500. TCR libraries were prepared with molecular barcoding, using unique molecular identifiers to normalize TCRbeta repertoire quantification. Clones were called with MiXCR by TCRdb after fastp trimmed the public reads at Q25, and only in-frame beta chains were retained. One record per CDR3 amino acid sequence lists the most common genes and DNA. The sample yields roughly 280,000 distinct CDR3 sequences; under 14% were counted once. Of the sample, 23% is held by the ten largest clones.

The sample consisted of peripheral blood, taken 180 days after TCRalphabeta/CD19-depleted stem cell transplant. These receptors were collected from a male patient between 2 and 15 years old who had a stem cell transplant for chronic granulomatous disease, so the T cells may come from the graft donor.

This clonotype was counted ten times or more. V is TRBV20-1 and J is TRBJ2-1, with D tentatively TRBD1 or TRBD2 (6 bases each). V was pared by 2 bases and J by 7 bases, with 15 bases between. Germline loops: CDR1 DFQATT, CDR2 SNEGSKA (reference sequence). This CDR3 spans 14 amino acids. The CDR3: CSARIRRGQNEQFF. The CDR3 coding sequence is TGCAGTGCTAGAATCCGGCGGGGACAAAATGAGCAGTTCTTC.

This clonotype was detected many times. The rearrangement links TRBV29-1 to TRBJ2-1, with no clear D. CDR1 and CDR2 from the germline V gene are SQVTM and ANQGSEA. CDR3 length: 15 amino acids. Trimming stripped 1 base from V and 2 bases from J, with 12 bases between. CDR3 sequence (DNA): TGCAGCGTTGAAGGGTTAAAACCCACCTACAATGAGCAGTTCTTC. Amino acids: CSVEGLKPTYNEQFF.

This clonotype was observed many times. V and J are TRBV20-1 and TRBJ2-1; the match to TRBD2 covers 11 bases. The germline gives CDR1 DFQATT, CDR2 SNEGSKA (reference sequence). This CDR3 is 14 amino acids long. V trimming: 6 bases; J trimming: 3 bases; junction bases outside the gene matches: 4. The CDR3 is CSALAGGLYNEQFF. Here the CDR3 DNA reads TGCAGTGCCCTAGCGGGAGGCCTCTACAATGAGCAGTTCTTC.

This clonotype showed up many times. At one end the junction does not follow the germline gene, possibly because of a read error. This chain connects TRBV12-3 or TRBV12-4 to TRBJ1-2; 8 bases line up with TRBD1. CDR3 length: 14 residues. CDR3 amino acids: CASSHNVLDRESNF. The CDR3, as DNA: TGTGCCAGCAGTCACAACGTCTTGGACAGGGAGAGTAACTTC.

This clonotype was seen ten or more times. This chain uses TRBV9 with TRBJ1-2, with D maybe TRBD1 (5 bases). Trimming stripped 3 bases from V and 1 base from J, with 13 bases between. The V gene's germline CDR1 is SGDLS and CDR2 YYNGEE. The CDR3 sequence is 15 residues long. For the CDR3, the DNA is TGTGCCAGCAGCGATGGGGACGGTGGTAACTATGGCTACACCTTC. This encodes CASSDGDGGNYGYTF.

This clonotype was recorded at least ten times. The rearrangement joins TRBV29-1 to TRBJ2-1, with a possible D match to TRBD2 (5 bases). V was clipped by 2 bases and J by 0 bases, with 8 bases between them. Germline CDR1 SQVTM, CDR2 ANQGSEA. CDR3 length: 14 residues. CDR3 in amino acids: CSVEKRSSYNEQFF. CDR3 DNA sequence: TGCAGCGTTGAAAAGCGGAGCTCCTACAATGAGCAGTTCTTC.

Comments on this clonotype: A much more abundant neighbour one base away suggests this may be a read error. This chain joins TRBV7-8 and TRBJ2-5; D gene ambiguous. This CDR3 is built from 14 residues. Per germline, CDR1 SGHVS and CDR2 FQNEAQ. With 5 bases removed from V and 2 bases from J, the gap between germline ends came to 12 bases. The CDR3: CASSPLSHQETQYF. In DNA, the CDR3 is TGTGCCAGCAGCCCCTTATCGCATCAAGAGACCCAGTACTTC.